The 18 T cell receptor beta chains given below trace back to one sample, sequenced in a study of blood T cell repertoires in COVID-19. The data were produced by immunoSEQ multiplex PCR, yet TCRdb's version contains in-frame clones alone and is incomplete. This table holds over 200,000 clones, 75% to 90% found once. The sequenced sample was peripheral blood. The receptors come from a human donor in a cohort sampled during active COVID-19.

A word on this clone: Germline is not matched at one junction end, which may reflect a read error. This chain joins TRBV11-2 and TRBJ2-7; 10 bases fit TRBD2. The length of the CDR3 is 15 residues. CDR1 is SGHAT, CDR2 FQNNGV, per germline. CDR3 sequence (DNA): TGTGCCAGCAGCTTGATACTAGCGGGGAGATCACCGGTCTTCTTC. Translating it yields CASSLILAGRSPVFF.

The gene calls are TRBV19 and TRBJ2-7; no clear D. V shed 11 bases and J shed 3 bases, with 11 bases lying between them. The CDR3 has 11 residues. Germline loops: CDR1 LNHDA, CDR2 SQIVND (reference sequence). DNA for the CDR3: TGTGCCCGAAACGGAGACTACGAGCAGTACTTC. This codes for CARNGDYEQYF.

The V and J genes are TRBV21-1 and TRBJ1-3. TRBV21-1 is a pseudogene segment. The CDR3 is 14 residues long. The CDR3 loop reads CASSNSGTGNTIYF. CDR3 DNA sequence: TGTGCCAGCAGCAACTCGGGGACTGGAAACACCATATATTTT.

The genes are TRBV7-3 and TRBJ1-1, with a possible D match to TRBD1 (6 bases). CDR1 and CDR2 from the germline V gene are SGHTA and FQGTGA. Trimming cost V 5 bases and J 5 bases, with 18 bases left between them. The length of the CDR3 is 15 residues. Here the CDR3 reads CASSILRGGPTEAFF. The CDR3 DNA reads as TGTGCCAGCAGCATACTACGTGGGGGCCCTACTGAAGCTTTCTTT. Complete variable domain (other parts from reference TRBV7-3 and TRBJ1-1): GAGVSQTPSNKVTEKGKYVELRCDPISGHTALYWYRQSLGQGPEFLIYFQGTGAADDSGLPNDRFFAVRPEGSVSTLKIQRTERGDSAVYLCASSILRGGPTEAFFGQGTRLTVV.

V gene TRBV19 combines with J gene TRBJ2-1; D remains unclear. Germline-derived CDR1 and CDR2 are LNHDA and SQIVND (reference sequence). Trimming shortened V by 3 bases and J by 6 bases, and 9 bases separated the two germline ends. The CDR3 consists of 13 residues. The CDR3 nucleotides read TGTGCCAGTAGTATCCTTCCCGTCAATGAGCAGTTCTTC. It is translated as CASSILPVNEQFF.

The chain joins TRBV18 to TRBJ1-5; no reliable D call. Germline V gene data show CDR1 as KGHSH and CDR2 as LQKENI. The V gene lost 3 bases and the J gene lost 7 bases, with 10 bases spanning the gap. The CDR3 sequence is 13 residues long. CDR3 DNA sequence: TGTGCCAGCTCACCGGTCCAGGCACAGCCCCAGCATTTT. This sequence encodes CASSPVQAQPQHF. Together with reference TRBV18 and TRBJ1-5, the CDR3 gives the full variable domain: NAGVMQNPRHLVRRRGQEARLRCSPMKGHSHVYWYRQLPEEGLKFMVYLQKENIIDESGMPKERFSAEFPKEGPSILRIQQVVRGDSAAYFCASSPVQAQPQHFGDGTRLSIL.

This chain uses TRBV19 with TRBJ1-5; no clear D. The CDR3 is made up of 13 amino acids. The V and J ends lost 5 bases and 4 bases respectively, with 9 bases between them. From germline, CDR1 is LNHDA and CDR2 SQIVND (reference sequence). This CDR3 is CASSFRENQPQHF. In DNA form, the CDR3 reads TGTGCCAGTAGTTTTCGGGAAAATCAGCCCCAGCATTTT.

This chain links TRBV24-1 with TRBJ1-2; D remains ambiguous. Germline CDR1 KGHDR, CDR2 SFDVKD. Trimming cost V 0 bases and J 4 bases, with 8 bases left between them. The length of the CDR3 is 14 residues. The CDR3 DNA is TGTGCCACCAGTGATTTGGGCGGAGGCTATGGCTACACCTTC. It encodes CATSDLGGGYGYTF.

This sequence joins TRBV12-5 and TRBJ2-5; D unclear. The germline V gene encodes CDR1 LGHNT and CDR2 FRNRAP. CDR3 length: 11 amino acids. The ends were cut back, 5 bases at V and 5 bases at J, with 6 bases in the middle. The CDR3 protein is CASGVRETQYF. The CDR3 nucleotides are TGTGCTAGTGGTGTCCGGGAGACCCAGTACTTC. The whole variable domain, filled in from reference TRBV12-5 and TRBJ2-5, reads DARVTQTPRHKVTEMGQEVTMRCQPILGHNTVFWYRQTMMQGLELLAYFRNRAPLDDSGMPKDRFSAEMPDATLATLKIQPSEPRDSAVYFCASGVRETQYFGPGTRLLVL.

The V gene is TRBV5-1, the J gene TRBJ1-1; D not certain. Germline V gene sequence: CDR1 SGHRS, CDR2 YFSETQ. The CDR3 totals 14 residues. V was pared by 2 bases and J by 1 base, with 9 bases between. CDR3 region: CASSFQASNTEAFF. CDR3 DNA sequence: TGCGCCAGCAGCTTTCAGGCTTCGAACACTGAAGCTTTCTTT.

J is TRBJ2-7 and V is TRBV27; 11 bases fit TRBD1. The CDR3 is 14 residues long. Germline values: CDR1 MNHEY, CDR2 SMNVEV (reference sequence). J lost 7 bases, V lost 7 bases, and 9 bases had no gene match. CDR3 sequence: CASTSGQGAWEQYF. The CDR3 nucleotides are TGTGCCAGCACCTCTGGACAGGGGGCTTGGGAGCAGTACTTC.

The V gene is TRBV6-4, the J gene TRBJ1-4; TRBD1 matches 9 bases. With 5 bases clipped from V and 6 bases from J, the junction kept 4 bases outside the gene matches. The CDR3 sequence is 14 residues long. Germline assignment: CDR1 MRHNA and CDR2 SNTAGT. The CDR3 protein is CASSTGTGHEKLFF. In DNA, the CDR3 is TGTGCCAGCAGTACCGGGACAGGGCATGAAAAACTGTTTTTT.

A single count supports this clone. The genes are TRBV4-3 and TRBJ1-2, with 8 bases lining up with TRBD1. Germline assignment: CDR1 LGHNA and CDR2 YSLEER. V was clipped by 0 bases and J by 3 bases; unmatched bases: 3. The CDR3 runs to 15 residues. In DNA, the CDR3 is TGCGCCAGCAGCCAAGAAGACAGGGGACACTATGGCTACACCTTC. Protein: CASSQEDRGHYGYTF.

The chain is built from TRBV29-1 and TRBJ2-7; maybe TRBD2 (6 bases). The germline V gene encodes CDR1 SQVTM and CDR2 ANQGSEA. The V end was cut by 5 bases, the J end by 0 bases, with 11 bases between. CDR3 size: 13 residues. The CDR3 here is CSVRDSNSYEQYF. The CDR3 DNA reads as TGCAGCGTTAGGGACTCAAACTCCTACGAGCAGTACTTC.

This clone has a single count. This sequence joins TRBV27 and TRBJ1-6; D is perhaps TRBD1 (6 bases). This CDR3 comprises 15 residues. Trimming took 5 bases from V and 8 from J, leaving 16 bases between them. Looked up from germline, CDR1 is MNHEY and CDR2 is SMNVEV (reference sequence). The CDR3 nucleotides are TGTGCCAGCAGTCCGAAGACCGGGGGGCATTCACCCCTCCACTTT. It is translated as CASSPKTGGHSPLHF.

The chain links TRBV6-2 or TRBV6-3 to TRBJ1-2; the match to TRBD1 covers 8 bases. The CDR3 is made up of 14 amino acids. Trimming removed 0 bases from V and 8 bases from J; junction bases left unmatched: 5. CDR1 and CDR2 (germline): MNHEY, SVGEGT. The DNA of the CDR3 is TGTGCCAGCAGTTACTCGGACAGGGCCACGGGCTACACCTTC. This codes for CASSYSDRATGYTF.

The chain carries TRBV11-2 and TRBJ2-2; the match to TRBD2 covers 12 bases. The CDR3 loop spans 15 amino acids. With V trimmed by 7 bases and J by 5 bases, 5 bases remained unmatched. In germline, CDR1 is SGHAT, CDR2 FQNNGV. The CDR3 DNA reads as TGTGCCAGCAACGGGACTAGCGGGCCGACCGGGGAGCTGTTTTTT. Its protein is CASNGTSGPTGELFF.

This clone has only a few counts. The chain recombines TRBV7-9 with TRBJ1-4; the match to TRBD1 covers 7 bases. This CDR3 has 14 residues. V gave up 5 bases and J gave up 8 bases; unmatched junction bases: 8. Germline V gene data show CDR1 as SEHNR and CDR2 as FQNEAQ (reference sequence). This CDR3 reads CASSLQGYEEKLFF. DNA for the CDR3: TGTGCCAGCAGCCTACAGGGGTACGAGGAAAAACTGTTTTTT. Supplemented by reference TRBV7-9 and TRBJ1-4, the full variable domain reads DTGVSQNPRHKITKRGQNVTFRCDPISEHNRLYWYRQTLGQGPEFLTYFQNEAQLEKSRLLSDRFSAERPKGSFSTLEIQRTEQGDSAMYLCASSLQGYEEKLFFGSGTQLSVL.